The 22 T cell receptor beta chains reported below all come from one sample, sequenced in a study of OX40 agonist ivuxolimab in advanced cancers. This table comes from immunoSEQ multiplex PCR, and its TCRdb copy is limited to in-frame clones, with some not included. This sample carries some 25,000 clones, around three quarters of them seen once, and the ten largest clones take roughly 15%. Material: CD4+ or CD8+ T cells sorted from blood, obtained in a trial of the OX40 agonist ivuxolimab. The receptors come from an adult with an advanced solid tumor such as melanoma, head and neck, liver or kidney cancer.

The chain links TRBV7-2 to TRBJ1-6; D is unclear. Germline V CDR1 and CDR2: SGHTA, FQGNSA. The V gene lost 5 bases and the J gene lost 3 bases, with 2 bases spanning the gap. CDR3 size: 12 residues. CDR3 DNA: TGTGCCAGCAGCCTCTATAATTCACCCCTCCACTTT. This sequence encodes CASSLYNSPLHF.

This clone is a singleton in its sample. The chain recombines TRBV28 with TRBJ1-5; no clear D. The germline V gene encodes CDR1 MDHEN and CDR2 SYDVKM. This CDR3 is 15 amino acids long. V dropped 3 bases and J dropped 6 bases, with 15 bases sitting between them. CDR3 loop: CASSFAPREGQPQHF. DNA for the CDR3: TGTGCCAGCAGTTTCGCCCCACGAGAGGGTCAGCCCCAGCATTTT.

The rearrangement links TRBV27 to TRBJ2-2, with 7 bases matching TRBD1. The CDR3 is made up of 15 amino acids. Looked up from germline, CDR1 is MNHEY and CDR2 is SMNVEV (reference sequence). J lost 6 bases, V lost 7 bases, and 11 bases had no gene match. In DNA, the CDR3 is TGTGCCAGCACCCCTTGGACAGGAAACCCCGGGGAGCTGTTTTTT. Protein: CASTPWTGNPGELFF.

The rearrangement links TRBV7-9 to TRBJ1-2, with D unresolved. Trimming cost V 2 bases and J 4 bases, with 14 bases left between them. Germline CDR1 and CDR2: SEHNR and FQNEAQ (reference sequence). The CDR3 consists of 15 residues. The CDR3 DNA is TGTGCCAGCAGCTTATCGGTGGGCGGGCCCTATGGCTACACCTTC. Its translation is CASSLSVGGPYGYTF.

V usage is TRBV15 and J usage is TRBJ1-5; 9 bases are shared with TRBD1. V lost 0 bases and J lost 1; bases outside the gene matches: 7. The V gene's germline CDR1 is LNHNV and CDR2 YYDKDF (reference sequence). The CDR3 totals 18 residues. The CDR3 here is CATSRDRTTGGSNQPQHF. The CDR3 bases are TGTGCCACCAGCAGAGATCGAACGACAGGGGGGAGCAATCAGCCCCAGCATTTT.

This chain joins TRBV5-6 and TRBJ2-7; the D gene is possibly TRBD2 (6 bases). The V gene's germline CDR1 is SGHDT and CDR2 YYEEEE. The CDR3 extends over 12 amino acids. The germline V and J ends were trimmed by 4 bases and 9 bases, with 14 bases remaining between them. CDR3 amino acids: CASSPGVGWQYF. The CDR3 DNA reads as TGTGCCAGCAGCCCGGGGGTGGGTTGGCAGTACTTC.

This rearrangement joins TRBV15 to TRBJ2-7; tentative D call: TRBD1 (6 bases). Deletions cut 2 bases from V and 0 bases from J, with 8 bases between. Germline V CDR1 and CDR2: LNHNV, YYDKDF (reference sequence). The CDR3 consists of 14 residues. The CDR3 DNA reads as TGTGCCACCAGCAGAACAGGGTTCTCCTACGAGCAGTACTTC. Its translation: CATSRTGFSYEQYF.

The chain has TRBV29-1 and TRBJ1-2; D might be TRBD1 (5 bases). The CDR3 sequence is 12 residues long. Trimming cost V 1 base and J 6 bases, with 9 bases left between them. Germline values: CDR1 SQVTM, CDR2 ANQGSEA. The CDR3 DNA reads TGCAGCGTTGAAGGGGACCTAGATGGCTACACCTTC. Protein sequence: CSVEGDLDGYTF.

The V call is TRBV5-8, the J call TRBJ2-7, with a tentative D call TRBD2 (6 bases). From germline, CDR1 is SGHTS and CDR2 YDEGEE. Trimming took off 4 bases at V and 3 bases at J, with 11 bases between the two ends. There are 13 residues in the CDR3. The DNA for the CDR3 is TGTGCCAGCAGCGCTACCGGGGGCTACGAGCAGTACTTC. The encoded protein is CASSATGGYEQYF.

This clone was counted a few times. The chain is built from TRBV7-3 and TRBJ2-2; TRBD1 agrees at 7 bases. J gave up 6 bases and V 4 bases, and 2 bases lay outside the gene matches. Germline V gives CDR1 SGHTA, CDR2 FQGTGA. The CDR3 length is 13 residues. CDR3 protein: CASSSQGAGELFF. The CDR3 DNA follows: TGTGCCAGCAGCTCCCAGGGGGCCGGGGAGCTGTTTTTT.

V and J are TRBV4-2 and TRBJ1-1, with D hard to call. This CDR3 has 13 amino acids. The germline gives CDR1 LGHNA, CDR2 YNFKEQ. V lost 0 bases and J lost 2, with 4 bases in between. CDR3 DNA sequence: TGTGCCAGCAGCCAAGATGGAAACACTGAAGCTTTCTTT. Its protein is CASSQDGNTEAFF.

The chain recombines TRBV29-1 with TRBJ2-7; D might be TRBD2 (5 bases). This CDR3 spans 11 amino acids. Germline lookup yields CDR1 SQVTM and CDR2 ANQGSEA. V was cut by 4 bases and J by 7 bases, with 11 bases left in between. The CDR3 loop is CSVGGGGEQYF. In DNA, the CDR3 is TGCAGCGTTGGCGGAGGAGGAGAGCAGTACTTC.

The rearrangement uses TRBV21-1 and TRBJ2-7. TRBV21-1 is a pseudogene locus. The CDR3 extends over 15 amino acids. Written as DNA, the CDR3 is TGTGCCAGCAGCTCACCCAGAGAGGGGAGCCACGAGCAGTACTTC. This codes for CASSSPREGSHEQYF.

The chain carries TRBV9 and TRBJ2-2; D ambiguous. Trimming took off 0 bases at V and 3 bases at J, with 3 bases between the two ends. Germline V gene data show CDR1 as SGDLS and CDR2 as YYNGEE. The CDR3 has 13 amino acids. DNA for the CDR3: TGTGCCAGCAGCGTAGCGGACACCGGGGAGCTGTTTTTT. It translates to CASSVADTGELFF. Filled out from reference TRBV9 and TRBJ2-2, the complete variable domain reads DSGVTQTPKHLITATGQRVTLRCSPRSGDLSVYWYQQSLDQGLQFLIQYYNGEERAKGNILERFSAQQFPDLHSELNLSSLELGDSALYFCASSVADTGELFFGEGSRLTVL.

The V gene is TRBV7-7, the J gene TRBJ2-3, with D unclear. With 5 bases removed from V and 5 bases from J, the gap between germline ends came to 11 bases. The germline gives CDR1 SSHAT, CDR2 FNYEAQ (reference sequence). The CDR3 length is 13 residues. The CDR3 is CASSQNRRDTQYF. DNA for the CDR3: TGTGCCAGCAGCCAAAATAGAAGAGATACGCAGTATTTT.

The chain recombines TRBV6-5 with TRBJ1-4; D possibly corresponds to TRBD1 (6 bases). The CDR3 covers 15 residues. Trimming removed 5 bases at V and 4 bases at J, with 14 bases between. Germline values: CDR1 MNHEY, CDR2 SVGAGI. The CDR3 region has the DNA TGTGCCAGCAGTCCACTCGACAGGAATAATGAAAAACTGTTTTTT. This codes for CASSPLDRNNEKLFF.

The V and J genes are TRBV29-1 and TRBJ2-7; D possibly uses TRBD1 or TRBD2 (6 bases each). Looked up from germline, CDR1 is SQVTM and CDR2 is ANQGSEA. With 1 base removed from V and 2 bases from J, the gap between germline ends came to 21 bases. The CDR3 is 17 residues long. CDR3: CSVEGVGGGTPTYEQYF. The CDR3 region has the DNA TGCAGCGTTGAAGGCGTCGGAGGCGGGACACCAACCTACGAGCAGTACTTC.

The V gene is TRBV9, the J gene TRBJ1-1; perhaps TRBD1 as D (6 bases). The germline V gene encodes CDR1 SGDLS and CDR2 YYNGEE. The CDR3 covers 14 residues. The V gene lost 0 bases and the J gene lost 12 bases, with 18 bases spanning the gap. CDR3 amino acids: CASSVEGEGPDSFF. The CDR3 nucleotides read TGTGCCAGCAGCGTAGAGGGGGAAGGTCCGGATTCTTTCTTT. The full variable domain, in which reference TRBV9 and TRBJ1-1 provide the parts outside the CDR3, is DSGVTQTPKHLITATGQRVTLRCSPRSGDLSVYWYQQSLDQGLQFLIQYYNGEERAKGNILERFSAQQFPDLHSELNLSSLELGDSALYFCASSVEGEGPDSFFGQGTRLTVV.

The chain joins TRBV7-6 to TRBJ2-1, with 11 positions matching TRBD2. The V gene's germline CDR1 is SGHVS and CDR2 FNYEAQ. Trimming removed 1 base from V and 4 bases from J; junction bases left unmatched: 3. The CDR3 sequence is 16 residues long. CDR3 residues: CASSLGLAGYYNEQFF. As DNA, the CDR3 is TGTGCCAGCAGCTTAGGACTAGCGGGGTATTACAATGAGCAGTTCTTC.

The chain has TRBV19 and TRBJ2-1, with 8 bases identical to TRBD1. Germline assignment: CDR1 LNHDA and CDR2 SQIVND (reference sequence). The length of the CDR3 is 15 residues. Trimming took 5 bases from V and 2 from J; bases not matched to a gene: 5. This CDR3 is CASSGDRGAYNEQFF. The CDR3 DNA reads TGTGCCAGTAGTGGCGACAGGGGAGCCTACAATGAGCAGTTCTTC. Combining the CDR3 with reference TRBV19 and TRBJ2-1 gives the whole variable domain DGGITQSPKYLFRKEGQNVTLSCEQNLNHDAMYWYRQDPGQGLRLIYYSQIVNDFQKGDIAEGYSVSREKKESFPLTVTSAQKNPTAFYLCASSGDRGAYNEQFFGPGTRLTVL.

The CDR3 region has the DNA TGCGCCAGCAGCCAAGAGAATGCGGGACAGGGAGATGAAAAACTGTTTTTT. The encoded protein is CASSQENAGQGDEKLFF. The chain combines TRBV4-1 with TRBJ1-4; 9 positions match TRBD1. The germline V gene has CDR1 MGHRA and CDR2 YSYEKL. The CDR3 runs 17 residues. With 0 bases clipped from V and 6 bases from J, the junction kept 8 bases outside the gene matches.

The V gene is TRBV9, the J gene TRBJ2-1; TRBD1 is a possible D gene (6 bases). From germline, CDR1 is SGDLS and CDR2 YYNGEE. This CDR3 spans 14 amino acids. Between the trimmed V and J ends, which lost 4 bases and 3 bases, there was a span of 11 bases. CDR3 amino acids: CASSPRTVYNEQFF. In DNA form, the CDR3 reads TGTGCCAGCAGCCCCAGGACAGTCTACAATGAGCAGTTCTTC. Based on the CDR3 plus reference TRBV9 and TRBJ2-1, the full variable domain is DSGVTQTPKHLITATGQRVTLRCSPRSGDLSVYWYQQSLDQGLQFLIQYYNGEERAKGNILERFSAQQFPDLHSELNLSSLELGDSALYFCASSPRTVYNEQFFGPGTRLTVL.